Listed below are T cell receptor beta chains from one sample, sequenced in a study of T cells after yellow fever vaccination. TCRdb independently ran MiXCR on the 5' RACE reads; one entry per CDR3 protein. Among over 300,000 distinct CDR3 sequences listed, over 3.5% were seen once. Specimen: PBMCs, collected 5 days after the yellow fever booster vaccination. The receptors were gathered from a man between 18 and 35 years old who received the YFV17D yellow fever vaccine. CDR3s include the opening cysteine and the closing phenylalanine or tryptophan. The order of the fields is J gene, V gene, clone size, D gene, CDR3 DNA, CDR3 protein. The D gene is left open where the match is weak. For some rows the clone size is stated as once, few or many, or as a class when expanded; others skip it.

j_call: TRBJ2-5
v_call: TRBV20-1
clone_size: many
d_call: .
cdr3_nt: TGCAGTGCTGTCCCCCGCGAAGAGACCCAGTACTTC
cdr3_aa: CSAVPREETQYF

j_call: TRBJ2-3
v_call: TRBV6-5
clone_size: few
d_call: .
cdr3_nt: TGTGCCAGCAGTTACTACGATACGCAGTATTTT
cdr3_aa: CASSYYDTQYF

j_call: TRBJ2-1
v_call: TRBV24-1
clone_size: few
d_call: TRBD1
cdr3_nt: TGTGCCACCAGTGACCGGGACAGGGTGGCGAGAAATGAGCAGTTCTTC
cdr3_aa: CATSDRDRVARNEQFF

j_call: TRBJ2-5
v_call: TRBV5-1
clone_size: .
d_call: .
cdr3_nt: TGCGCCAGCAGCTCCTACATATTGGAGACCCAGTACTTC
cdr3_aa: CASSSYILETQYF

j_call: TRBJ1-5
v_call: TRBV19
clone_size: .
d_call: .
cdr3_nt: TGTGCCGGTTCCAGGGGACTAAGCAATCAGCCCCAGCATTTT
cdr3_aa: CAGSRGLSNQPQHF

j_call: TRBJ2-5
v_call: TRBV27
clone_size: many
d_call: .
cdr3_nt: TGTGCCAGCAGTTTATTGGTTGGAAACCAAGAGACCCAGTACTTC
cdr3_aa: CASSLLVGNQETQYF

j_call: TRBJ1-1
v_call: TRBV12-3/TRBV12-4
clone_size: many
d_call: .
cdr3_nt: TGTGCCAGCAGTTTGTCCCTGTTTAGCGCTTTCTTT
cdr3_aa: CASSLSLFSAFF

j_call: TRBJ2-3
v_call: TRBV2
clone_size: .
d_call: .
cdr3_nt: TGTGCCAGCAGCCCTCAGGAGGGGCAGTATTTT
cdr3_aa: CASSPQEGQYF

j_call: TRBJ1-6
v_call: TRBV4-1
clone_size: .
d_call: .
cdr3_nt: TGCGCCAGCAGCCAAGAAATGGACCGACGCTATAATTCACCCCTCCACTTT
cdr3_aa: CASSQEMDRRYNSPLHF

j_call: TRBJ1-2
v_call: TRBV5-5
clone_size: few
d_call: TRBD1
cdr3_nt: TGTGCCAGCAGCTTAACACGACAGGGAGGGGCAGAGCGTGGCTACACCTTC
cdr3_aa: CASSLTRQGGAERGYTF

j_call: TRBJ2-5
v_call: TRBV12-3/TRBV12-4
clone_size: .
d_call: .
cdr3_nt: TGTGCCAGCAGTTTAGATTTAAAGGGACGAGAGACCCAGTACTTC
cdr3_aa: CASSLDLKGRETQYF

j_call: TRBJ1-5
v_call: TRBV7-8
clone_size: few
d_call: .
cdr3_nt: TGTGCCAGCAGTGAAGGTTCTCAGCCCCAGCATTTT
cdr3_aa: CASSEGSQPQHF

j_call: TRBJ2-2
v_call: TRBV9
clone_size: .
d_call: .
cdr3_nt: TGTGCCAGCAGCGTAGGGGGGGTAAGGACCGGGGAGCTGTTTTTT
cdr3_aa: CASSVGGVRTGELFF

j_call: TRBJ1-1
v_call: TRBV20-1
clone_size: many
d_call: TRBD1
cdr3_nt: TGCAGTGCTAGACCTCCGGACAGGGGGGACACTGAAGCTTTCTTT
cdr3_aa: CSARPPDRGDTEAFF

j_call: TRBJ2-5
v_call: TRBV6-6
clone_size: .
d_call: TRBD1
cdr3_nt: TGTGCCAGCAGTTACACCGGGACAGCCTCCCCAGGGACCCAGTACTTC
cdr3_aa: CASSYTGTASPGTQYF

j_call: TRBJ1-2
v_call: TRBV20-1
clone_size: few
d_call: .
cdr3_nt: TGCAGTGCTATCGCCGGGGGAGGCTGGGAAGCCTATGGCTACACCTTC
cdr3_aa: CSAIAGGGWEAYGYTF

j_call: TRBJ2-3
v_call: TRBV3-1
clone_size: .
d_call: .
cdr3_nt: TGTGCCAGCGAAAGCCATGGGGCAGATACGCAGTATTTT
cdr3_aa: CASESHGADTQYF

j_call: TRBJ2-3
v_call: TRBV5-6
clone_size: many
d_call: .
cdr3_nt: TGTGCCAGCAGCCAGACAGATACGCAGTATTTT
cdr3_aa: CASSQTDTQYF

j_call: TRBJ1-1
v_call: TRBV18
clone_size: many
d_call: .
cdr3_nt: TGTGCCAGCTCATTGGGGCAAAAGAACACTGAAGCTTTCTTT
cdr3_aa: CASSLGQKNTEAFF

j_call: TRBJ1-5
v_call: TRBV12-3/TRBV12-4
clone_size: .
d_call: TRBD1
cdr3_nt: TGTGCCAGCAGTGGGGAGACAGGGCATCAGCCCCAGCATTTT
cdr3_aa: CASSGETGHQPQHF

j_call: TRBJ2-5
v_call: TRBV11-2
clone_size: .
d_call: .
cdr3_nt: TGTGCCAGCAGCTCGACCGCAGTAATTCAAGAGACCCAGTACTTC
cdr3_aa: CASSSTAVIQETQYF

j_call: TRBJ1-2
v_call: TRBV5-4
clone_size: many
d_call: TRBD1
cdr3_nt: TGTGCCAGCAGTTTGGGACAGAACTATGGCTACACCTTC
cdr3_aa: CASSLGQNYGYTF

j_call: TRBJ1-5
v_call: TRBV5-1
clone_size: many
d_call: .
cdr3_nt: TGCGCCAGCAGCTTTGAAGCGGGCAATCAGCCCCAGCATTTT
cdr3_aa: CASSFEAGNQPQHF

j_call: TRBJ2-1
v_call: TRBV7-9
clone_size: few
d_call: TRBD1
cdr3_nt: TGTGCCAGCAGCTCCCCCTTGGGACAGGGAGACAATGAGCAGTTCTTC
cdr3_aa: CASSSPLGQGDNEQFF

j_call: TRBJ1-5
v_call: TRBV20-1
clone_size: few
d_call: .
cdr3_nt: TGCAGTGCTAGAGATTTCAGGATCCATCAGCCCCAGCATTTT
cdr3_aa: CSARDFRIHQPQHF

j_call: TRBJ1-4
v_call: TRBV7-2
clone_size: .
d_call: TRBD1
cdr3_nt: TGTGCCAGCAGCCACCGGACAGGACCTATTAATGAAAAACTGTTTTTT
cdr3_aa: CASSHRTGPINEKLFF

j_call: TRBJ1-1
v_call: TRBV12-3/TRBV12-4
clone_size: .
d_call: .
cdr3_nt: TGTGCCAGCAGTTTAGGCACGTGGACTGAAGCTTTCTTT
cdr3_aa: CASSLGTWTEAFF

j_call: TRBJ1-1
v_call: TRBV28
clone_size: many
d_call: .
cdr3_nt: TGTGCCAGCAGTTCTCGGGCCACTGAAGCTTTCTTT
cdr3_aa: CASSSRATEAFF

j_call: TRBJ1-5
v_call: TRBV28
clone_size: many
d_call: .
cdr3_nt: TGTGCCAGCACCTCGGGGGGGTTGCCCCAGCATTTT
cdr3_aa: CASTSGGLPQHF

j_call: TRBJ1-5
v_call: TRBV6-5
clone_size: many
d_call: .
cdr3_nt: TGTGCCAGCAGTTCCCAACCCACAGGACGGTATCAGCCCCAGCATTTT
cdr3_aa: CASSSQPTGRYQPQHF

j_call: TRBJ2-2
v_call: TRBV7-2
clone_size: few
d_call: .
cdr3_nt: TGTGCCAGCAGGCATGACACCGTCCTCACCGGGGAGCTGTTTTTT
cdr3_aa: CASRHDTVLTGELFF

j_call: TRBJ2-3
v_call: TRBV7-2
clone_size: few
d_call: TRBD1
cdr3_nt: TGTGCCAGCAGCTTAAAAGGTCGAGGGGGCGCTGTAAATACGCAGTATTTT
cdr3_aa: CASSLKGRGGAVNTQYF

j_call: TRBJ2-3
v_call: TRBV5-6
clone_size: many
d_call: TRBD1
cdr3_nt: TGTGCCAGCAGCAGGACAGGGACAGTTCCAGATACGCAGTATTTT
cdr3_aa: CASSRTGTVPDTQYF

j_call: TRBJ2-3
v_call: TRBV7-2
clone_size: many
d_call: TRBD2
cdr3_nt: TGTGCCAGCAGCTTAGGCCCCCCGGCGGGAGGGACCACAGATACGCAGTATTTT
cdr3_aa: CASSLGPPAGGTTDTQYF

j_call: TRBJ1-1
v_call: TRBV4-2
clone_size: .
d_call: .
cdr3_nt: TGTGCCAGCAGCCACCAACCTGTGGGAATTATGAACACTGAAGCTTTCTTT
cdr3_aa: CASSHQPVGIMNTEAFF

j_call: TRBJ1-5
v_call: TRBV15
clone_size: many
d_call: .
cdr3_nt: TGTGCCACCAGCAGAGATCAGTTAGGGAGCCCCAATCAGCCCCAGCATTTT
cdr3_aa: CATSRDQLGSPNQPQHF

j_call: TRBJ1-4
v_call: TRBV20-1
clone_size: .
d_call: TRBD1
cdr3_nt: TGCAGTGCTCGGCGGCAGGGGGCTTCAACTAATGAAAAACTGTTTTTT
cdr3_aa: CSARRQGASTNEKLFF

j_call: TRBJ1-5
v_call: TRBV7-8
clone_size: many
d_call: .
cdr3_nt: TGTGCCAGCACTATGGAGGGTAGCAATCAGCCCCAGCATTTT
cdr3_aa: CASTMEGSNQPQHF

j_call: TRBJ2-7
v_call: TRBV7-9
clone_size: .
d_call: .
cdr3_nt: TGTGCCAGCAGCTTACTAGGTTCGGGGTCGGAGCAGTACTTC
cdr3_aa: CASSLLGSGSEQYF

j_call: TRBJ2-1
v_call: TRBV6-1
clone_size: few
d_call: TRBD2
cdr3_nt: TGTGCCAGCAGTGCCCAAGCCCCCCTAGCGGGGGTGTACAATGAGCAGTTCTTC
cdr3_aa: CASSAQAPLAGVYNEQFF

j_call: TRBJ1-2
v_call: TRBV20-1
clone_size: .
d_call: TRBD1
cdr3_nt: TGCAGTGCTAGACAGGGGGCGAGTCGGTATGGCTACACCTTC
cdr3_aa: CSARQGASRYGYTF

j_call: TRBJ1-1
v_call: TRBV7-9
clone_size: few
d_call: .
cdr3_nt: TGTGCCACCCGGAGCGGAGACACTGAAGCTTTCTTT
cdr3_aa: CATRSGDTEAFF

j_call: TRBJ2-5
v_call: TRBV5-1
clone_size: many
d_call: .
cdr3_nt: TGCGCCAGCAGCTTGGATGAGGGCTCGGAGACCCAGTACTTC
cdr3_aa: CASSLDEGSETQYF

j_call: TRBJ1-4
v_call: TRBV28
clone_size: many
d_call: .
cdr3_nt: TGTGCCAGCAGTTTAGGGGTCATGGCTGAAAAACTGTTTTTT
cdr3_aa: CASSLGVMAEKLFF

j_call: TRBJ1-2
v_call: TRBV6-2/TRBV6-3
clone_size: many
d_call: .
cdr3_nt: TGTGCCAGCGCCCCGTGGGGATACGGTAACTATGGCTACACCTTC
cdr3_aa: CASAPWGYGNYGYTF

j_call: TRBJ2-5
v_call: TRBV4-2
clone_size: many
d_call: .
cdr3_nt: TGTGCCAGCAGCCAGGCCGGAGAGACCCAGTACTTC
cdr3_aa: CASSQAGETQYF

j_call: TRBJ1-5
v_call: TRBV12-3/TRBV12-4
clone_size: many
d_call: TRBD1
cdr3_nt: TGTGCCAGCAGTTTGCAGGGGGATCAGCCCCAGCATTTT
cdr3_aa: CASSLQGDQPQHF

j_call: TRBJ1-5
v_call: TRBV24-1
clone_size: few
d_call: .
cdr3_nt: TGTGCCACCAGTGATCCCAATGACCGGAATCAGCCCCAGCATTTT
cdr3_aa: CATSDPNDRNQPQHF

j_call: TRBJ2-3
v_call: TRBV20-1
clone_size: .
d_call: .
cdr3_nt: TGCAGTGCTCCCGGTCTAGCGTTCACAGATACGCAGTATTTT
cdr3_aa: CSAPGLAFTDTQYF

j_call: TRBJ2-5
v_call: TRBV5-5
clone_size: few
d_call: TRBD1
cdr3_nt: TGTGCCAGCAGCTTCGGGACAGCAGAAGAGACCCAGTACTTC
cdr3_aa: CASSFGTAEETQYF

j_call: TRBJ1-4
v_call: TRBV7-9
clone_size: many
d_call: .
cdr3_nt: TGTGCCAGCAGCTTACCGGACGGACGTGAAGAACTGTTTTTT
cdr3_aa: CASSLPDGREELFF

j_call: TRBJ2-1
v_call: TRBV7-3
clone_size: many
d_call: .
cdr3_nt: TGTGCCAGCAGCTTAAGGCCCCCGGGTGAGCAGTTCTTC
cdr3_aa: CASSLRPPGEQFF

j_call: TRBJ2-1
v_call: TRBV2
clone_size: many
d_call: TRBD2
cdr3_nt: TGTGCCAGCAGGGGTGGGACTAGCGGGGGTTCCTACAATGAGCAGTTCTTC
cdr3_aa: CASRGGTSGGSYNEQFF

j_call: TRBJ2-7
v_call: TRBV2
clone_size: .
d_call: TRBD2
cdr3_nt: TGTGCCAGCAGTGGACTAGCAGGCTACGAGCAGTACTTC
cdr3_aa: CASSGLAGYEQYF

j_call: TRBJ1-5
v_call: TRBV19
clone_size: few
d_call: .
cdr3_nt: TGTGCCAGTAGTATAGATTCCGGGGCTGAGGATCAGCCCCAGCATTTT
cdr3_aa: CASSIDSGAEDQPQHF

j_call: TRBJ2-6
v_call: TRBV5-5
clone_size: many
d_call: .
cdr3_nt: TGTGCCAGCAGAGTGGATGGGGCCAACGTCCTGACTTTC
cdr3_aa: CASRVDGANVLTF

j_call: TRBJ2-2
v_call: TRBV7-9
clone_size: .
d_call: TRBD1
cdr3_nt: TGTGCCAGCAGGACCCCAGGGGGCCCGAACACCGGGGAGCTGTTTTTT
cdr3_aa: CASRTPGGPNTGELFF

j_call: TRBJ2-5
v_call: TRBV7-9
clone_size: many
d_call: .
cdr3_nt: TGTGCCAGCAGCCCAGGGGTCCGGGAGACCCAGTACTTC
cdr3_aa: CASSPGVRETQYF

j_call: TRBJ2-2
v_call: TRBV7-8
clone_size: many
d_call: .
cdr3_nt: TGTGCCAGCAGCTTCGATGGCACCGGGGAGCTGTTTTTT
cdr3_aa: CASSFDGTGELFF